Reported below is one T cell receptor beta chain. The antigen it recognizes is unknown. Base qualities are not at hand, and no much larger clone is one base apart. Libraries were prepared through the immunoSEQ multiplex PCR assay. The source is immuneACCESS, and TCRdb retained only in-frame sequences with V and J called. Part of the clones is not carried over; for the studies checked, unresolved V genes explain less than half of this, and the remainder is unexplained. Recorded for this sample are about 12,000 clones; 65% to 90% of them occurred a single time. The ten largest clones take up about 10% of the sample. CDR1 SGHVS and CDR2 FNYEAQ are derived from the germline V gene. V is pruned by 1 base and J by 7 bases, leaving 7 bases of the junction without a gene match. Spanning cysteine to phenylalanine, the CDR3 consists of 15 amino acids. The entry retains the CDR3 DNA only, 45 bases that are in frame from base 1.

This entry comes from a study of technical replicates of blood from several donors (dated by TCRdb to about 2017). Material: PBMCs. The TCR sequence derives from a human donor in good health. The chain links TRBV7-6 with TRBJ2-7; the junction holds 10 bases that match TRBD2. The CDR3 reads CASSLESLAGVEQYF. The DNA sequence is TGTGCCAGCAGCTTAGAGAGCCTAGCGGGAGTAGAGCAGTACTTC.